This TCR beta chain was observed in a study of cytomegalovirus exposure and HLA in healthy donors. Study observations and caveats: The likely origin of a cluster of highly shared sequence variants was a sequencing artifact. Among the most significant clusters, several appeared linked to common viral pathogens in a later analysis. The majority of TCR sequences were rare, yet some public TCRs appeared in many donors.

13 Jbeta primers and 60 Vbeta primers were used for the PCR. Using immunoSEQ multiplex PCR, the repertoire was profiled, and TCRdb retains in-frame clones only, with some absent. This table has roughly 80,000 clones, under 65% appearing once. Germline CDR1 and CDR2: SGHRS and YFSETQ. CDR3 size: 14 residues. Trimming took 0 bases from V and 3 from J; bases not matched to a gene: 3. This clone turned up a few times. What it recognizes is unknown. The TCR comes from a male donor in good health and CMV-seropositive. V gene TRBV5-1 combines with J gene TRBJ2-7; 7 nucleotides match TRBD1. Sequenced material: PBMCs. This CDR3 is CASSLGQGVYEQYF. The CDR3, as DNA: TGCGCCAGCAGCTTGGGACAGGGTGTCTACGAGCAGTACTTC.